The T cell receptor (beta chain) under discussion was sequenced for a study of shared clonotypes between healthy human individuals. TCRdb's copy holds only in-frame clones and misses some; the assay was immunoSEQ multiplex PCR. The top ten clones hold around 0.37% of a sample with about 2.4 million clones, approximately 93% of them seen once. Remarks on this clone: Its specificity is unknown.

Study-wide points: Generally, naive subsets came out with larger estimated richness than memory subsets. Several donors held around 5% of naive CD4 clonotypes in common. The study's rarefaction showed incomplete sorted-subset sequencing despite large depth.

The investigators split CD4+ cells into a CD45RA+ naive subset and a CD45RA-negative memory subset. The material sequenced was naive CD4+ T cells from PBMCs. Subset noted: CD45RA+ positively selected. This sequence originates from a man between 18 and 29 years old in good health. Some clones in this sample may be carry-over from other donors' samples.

The CDR3 reads CASSTGTTNEKLFF. CDR3 DNA sequence: TGCGCCAGCTCAACGGGGACAACTAATGAAAAACTGTTTTTT. The chain joins TRBV5-1 to TRBJ1-4; D uncertain. Deletions cut 7 bases from V and 0 bases from J, with 10 bases between. CDR3 size: 14 residues. Germline-derived CDR1 and CDR2 are SGHRS and YFSETQ.